One sample yielded the 13 T cell receptor beta chains listed below, sequenced in a study of blood T cell repertoires in COVID-19. The method was immunoSEQ multiplex PCR; TCRdb's version includes in-frame clones alone and lacks a portion of them. The sample records roughly 250,000 clones, roughly 79% being singletons. Specimen: peripheral blood. The receptors come from a woman aged 55-75 years with active or convalescent COVID-19.

The V call is TRBV7-2, the J call TRBJ2-7, with 7 nucleotides matching TRBD1. Germline V gene data show CDR1 as SGHTA and CDR2 as FQGNSA. V was clipped by 5 bases and J by 0 bases; unmatched bases: 10. The length of the CDR3 is 16 residues. The chain's CDR3 is CASSPRGQVSSYEQYF. The CDR3 region has the DNA TGTGCCAGCAGCCCTCGAGGACAGGTGAGCTCCTACGAGCAGTACTTC.

The rearrangement uses TRBV27 and TRBJ1-6; 9 positions match TRBD1. The CDR3 sequence is 15 residues long. Germline V gives CDR1 MNHEY, CDR2 SMNVEV (reference sequence). With 7 bases clipped from V and 8 bases from J, the junction kept 9 bases outside the gene matches. In DNA form, the CDR3 reads TGTGCCAGCACTCCGGACAGGGGTGGTGATTCACCCCTCCACTTT. Translated, it gives CASTPDRGGDSPLHF.

The rearrangement uses TRBV5-6 and TRBJ2-7; D is ambiguous. Trimming pared 0 bases from V and 7 bases from J, leaving 8 bases between. The V gene's germline CDR1 is SGHDT and CDR2 YYEEEE. The CDR3 runs 12 residues. The CDR3, as DNA: TGTGCCAGCAGCTTGGAGTTCGGGGAGCAGTACTTC. Residues: CASSLEFGEQYF.

The gene calls are TRBV27 and TRBJ2-2; 11 bases fit TRBD2. This CDR3 comprises 18 residues. CDR1 and CDR2 from the germline V gene are MNHEY and SMNVEV (reference sequence). V was clipped by 2 bases and J by 1 base; unmatched bases: 6. In DNA, the CDR3 is TGTGCCAGCAGTTTAAGTAGCGGGGGGGACTTGAACACCGGGGAGCTGTTTTTT. The encoded protein is CASSLSSGGDLNTGELFF.

The V call is TRBV7-2, the J call TRBJ2-5; 10 nucleotides align to TRBD2. Germline trimming cut 8 bases from V and 5 bases from J; bases unmatched to any gene: 5. The CDR3 has 13 residues. CDR1 SGHTA and CDR2 FQGNSA come from the germline V gene. CDR3: CASRAGGRETQYF. Here the CDR3 DNA reads TGTGCCAGCCGAGCGGGGGGGCGGGAGACCCAGTACTTC.

This clone was counted once. The chain recombines TRBV5-1 with TRBJ2-5; D ambiguous. CDR1 is SGHRS, CDR2 YFSETQ, per germline. Trimming shortened V by 4 bases and J by 1 base, and 8 bases separated the two germline ends. The CDR3 covers 13 residues. CDR3 DNA: TGCGCCAGCAGCCCAGCGCCCCAAGAGACCCAGTACTTC. Protein product: CASSPAPQETQYF. Full variable domain (remainder filled in from reference TRBV5-1 and TRBJ2-5): KAGVTQTPRYLIKTRGQQVTLSCSPISGHRSVSWYQQTPGQGLQFLFEYFSETQRNKGNFPGRFSGRQFSNSRSEMNVSTLELGDSALYLCASSPAPQETQYFGPGTRLLVL.

The J gene is TRBJ2-7, the V gene TRBV3-1 (or the pseudogene TRBV3-2); 7 bases are shared with TRBD1. The CDR3 is 14 amino acids. Germline loops: CDR1 LGHDT, CDR2 YNNKEL (reference sequence). After removal of 4 bases from V and 0 bases from J, the junction contained 3 bases not matched to a gene. CDR3 amino acids: CASSRGQNSYEQYF. The CDR3 region has the DNA TGTGCCAGCAGCCGGGGACAGAACTCCTACGAGCAGTACTTC.

Details on this clone: The same CDR3 also results from other DNA sequences found in this sample. This chain connects TRBV27 to TRBJ2-1, with D unresolved. The CDR3 length is 15 residues. The ends were cut back, 3 bases at V and 0 bases at J, with 9 bases in the middle. The germline CDR1 and CDR2 sequences are MNHEY and SMNVEV (reference sequence). CDR3 loop: CASSFSASSYNEQFF. DNA for the CDR3: TGTGCCAGCAGTTTTAGTGCTAGCTCCTACAATGAGCAGTTCTTC.

This chain connects TRBV13 to TRBJ2-3, with TRBD2 identical over 7 bases. The CDR3 is made up of 14 amino acids. The V gene's germline CDR1 is PRHDT and CDR2 FYEKMQ (reference sequence). V dropped 5 bases and J dropped 2; count of bases not matched to a gene: 4. Written as DNA, the CDR3 is TGTGCCAGCAGCCCCAGACTAGCCACAGATACGCAGTATTTT. This gives the protein CASSPRLATDTQYF.

The gene calls are TRBV9 and TRBJ2-2; the D is unclear. CDR1 is SGDLS, CDR2 YYNGEE, per germline. Trimming cost V 4 bases and J 3 bases, with 10 bases left between them. The CDR3 spans 14 residues. The CDR3 DNA follows: TGTGCCAGCAGCCCCTCGTCGGACACCGGGGAGCTGTTTTTT. Amino acids: CASSPSSDTGELFF. Using reference TRBV9 and TRBJ2-2 for the parts outside the CDR3, the full variable domain is DSGVTQTPKHLITATGQRVTLRCSPRSGDLSVYWYQQSLDQGLQFLIQYYNGEERAKGNILERFSAQQFPDLHSELNLSSLELGDSALYFCASSPSSDTGELFFGEGSRLTVL.

J is TRBJ1-1 and V is TRBV7-2; 8 bases line up with TRBD1. This CDR3 is built from 14 residues. V shed 10 bases and J 0 bases; nucleotides not matched to a gene: 7. The germline CDR1 and CDR2 sequences are SGHTA and FQGNSA. The CDR3 nucleotides are TGTGCCACCGCTGGGACAGGTTTGAACACTGAAGCTTTCTTT. This gives the protein CATAGTGLNTEAFF.

The V call is TRBV4-2, the J call TRBJ1-5; 8 bases align to TRBD1. V shed 0 bases and J 5 bases; nucleotides not matched to a gene: 6. The CDR3 loop spans 16 amino acids. CDR1 is LGHNA, CDR2 YNFKEQ, per germline. CDR3: CASSQEGQGDYQPQHF. In DNA form, the CDR3 reads TGTGCCAGCAGCCAAGAAGGACAGGGAGACTATCAGCCCCAGCATTTT.

The J gene is TRBJ1-2, the V gene TRBV29-1, with 9 positions matching TRBD1. CDR3 size: 13 residues. CDR1 is SQVTM, CDR2 ANQGSEA, per germline. Germline trimming cut 4 bases from V and 3 bases from J; bases unmatched to any gene: 3. CDR3 loop: CSVGTGEDYGYTF. In DNA form, the CDR3 reads TGCAGCGTTGGGACAGGGGAAGACTATGGCTACACCTTC.